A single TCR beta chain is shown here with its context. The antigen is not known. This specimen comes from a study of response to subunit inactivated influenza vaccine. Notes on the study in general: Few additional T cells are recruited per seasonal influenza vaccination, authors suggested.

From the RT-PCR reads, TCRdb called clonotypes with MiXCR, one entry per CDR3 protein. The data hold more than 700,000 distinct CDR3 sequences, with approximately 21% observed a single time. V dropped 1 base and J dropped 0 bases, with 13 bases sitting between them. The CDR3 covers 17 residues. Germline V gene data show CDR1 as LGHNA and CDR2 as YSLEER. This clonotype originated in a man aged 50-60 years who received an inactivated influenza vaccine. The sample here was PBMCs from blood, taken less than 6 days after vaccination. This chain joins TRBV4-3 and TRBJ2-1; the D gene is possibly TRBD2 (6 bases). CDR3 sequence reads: CASSQGHGLNSYNEQFF. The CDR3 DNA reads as TGCGCCAGCAGCCAAGGGCACGGACTAAACTCCTACAATGAGCAGTTCTTC.